This T cell receptor (beta chain) was found in a study of blood T cells in healthy people across ages. Study results and caveats: Per-million-T-cell TCR beta diversity fell roughly linearly with age. Both higher diversity and more naive CD4+ cells marked long-lived donors when set against aged donors.

Alongside a J-beta primer mix, a sample-barcoded 5' primer served in a second PCR lasting about 7 to 11 cycles. TCRdb reprocessed the 5' RACE reads via MiXCR and lists one record per CDR3 protein. This sample yields about 720,000 distinct CDR3 sequences, of which 20% to 25% are seen a single time; more than 3% belongs to the top ten. This clonotype was counted many times. No antigen is known for it. The ends were cut back, 0 bases at V and 0 bases at J, with 5 bases in the middle. The CDR3 is made up of 14 amino acids. Germline values: CDR1 SGHTA, CDR2 FQGNSA. These data also featured in a second study, about T cells of mothers and their children.

The receptor was derived from a boy aged 5-17 years in good health. The rearrangement joins TRBV7-2 to TRBJ1-2; no definite D call. The specimen sequenced was blood. The CDR3 coding sequence is TGTGCCAGCAGCTTAGCGTTTTCTAACTATGGCTACACCTTC. Translated: CASSLAFSNYGYTF.